This entry lists 32 T cell receptor beta chains sequenced from one sample in a study of regulatory and conventional T cells in breast cancer. Using its own MiXCR run on the PCR reads, TCRdb lists one record per CDR3 protein. The data hold about 10,000 distinct CDR3 sequences, with roughly 34% observed a single time. The sequencing sample was made of conventional T cells from blood. These receptors were obtained from a male donor in good health.

J is TRBJ1-5 and V is TRBV27; tentative D call: TRBD1 (6 bases). The CDR3 consists of 14 residues. Germline loops: CDR1 MNHEY, CDR2 SMNVEV (reference sequence). V lost 6 bases to trimming and J lost 3 bases, with 12 bases between them. The CDR3 is CASRLTGFNQPQHF. CDR3 DNA sequence: TGTGCCAGCAGACTGACAGGATTCAATCAGCCCCAGCATTTT.

In its sample, this clonotype was seen a few times. The rearrangement links TRBV7-2 to TRBJ1-6; D possibly corresponds to TRBD1 (5 bases). The germline gives CDR1 SGHTA, CDR2 FQGNSA. The CDR3 totals 15 residues. The ends were cut back, 4 bases at V and 7 bases at J, with 14 bases in the middle. The CDR3 here is CASSYDSSSNSPLHF. The CDR3 DNA is TGTGCCAGCAGCTACGACAGCTCATCGAATTCACCCCTCCACTTT.

This clonotype came up a few times. This sequence joins TRBV6-6 and TRBJ2-7; TRBD2 agrees at 16 bases. The CDR3 consists of 18 residues. CDR1 and CDR2 from the germline V gene are MNHNY and SVGAGI (reference sequence). V was pared by 5 bases and J by 4 bases, with 11 bases of the junction left unmatched. CDR3 loop: CASSHGQGTSGGAYEQYF. CDR3 sequence (DNA): TGTGCCAGCAGTCACGGACAGGGGACTAGCGGGGGGGCATACGAGCAGTACTTC.

The table lists this clonotype with a few counts. The rearrangement joins TRBV20-1 to TRBJ1-6; no reliable D call. CDR1 and CDR2 from the germline V gene are DFQATT and SNEGSKA (reference sequence). This CDR3 spans 15 amino acids. V lost 2 bases and J lost 4, with 12 bases in between. CDR3 nucleotides: TGCAGTGCTAGATCCCTAGGGTCGTATAATTCACCCCTCCACTTT. Amino acids: CSARSLGSYNSPLHF.

The rearrangement joins TRBV6-5 to TRBJ2-3, with 10 bases fitting TRBD1. Germline V gene sequence: CDR1 MNHEY, CDR2 SVGAGI. The ends lost 6 bases at V and 6 bases at J; junction bases unmatched: 6. The length of the CDR3 is 14 residues. CDR3 DNA sequence: TGTGCCAGCAGAGAGACAGGGGGCATGGATACGCAGTATTTT. This translates into CASRETGGMDTQYF.

This chain links TRBV7-2 with TRBJ1-6; D is unresolved. Germline V CDR1 and CDR2: SGHTA, FQGNSA. V lost 3 bases and J lost 0, with 9 bases in between. CDR3 length: 16 residues. In DNA, the CDR3 is TGTGCCAGCAGCTTTCTCCCGAGCTCCTATAATTCACCCCTCCACTTT. Its protein is CASSFLPSSYNSPLHF.

The rearrangement joins TRBV4-3 to TRBJ2-6; perhaps TRBD1 as D (5 bases). The CDR3 runs 18 residues. Germline CDR1 LGHNA, CDR2 YSLEER. Trimming removed 0 bases from V and 3 bases from J, with 15 bases in between. CDR3 sequence (DNA): TGCGCCAGCAGCCAAGAACCCAGGACACCAGATGGGGCCAACGTCCTGACTTTC. The encoded protein is CASSQEPRTPDGANVLTF.

By share, this clonotype counts as medium-sized. The rearrangement joins TRBV7-9 to TRBJ1-1, with a tentative D call TRBD1 (5 bases). The germline V gene has CDR1 SEHNR and CDR2 FQNEAQ (reference sequence). This CDR3 region has 15 residues. The V end was cut by 5 bases, the J end by 0 bases, with 13 bases between. The CDR3 DNA is TGTGCCAGCAGCCCGCGTGGGGCAGTGAACACTGAAGCTTTCTTT. This codes for CASSPRGAVNTEAFF.

Of note for this clonotype: At one end, the junction sequence differs from germline, possibly due to a read error. The V call is TRBV27, the J call TRBJ1-2, with D unresolved. The CDR3 spans 11 residues. Germline lookup yields CDR1 MNHEY and CDR2 SMNVEV (reference sequence). The DNA for the CDR3 is TGTGCCAGCTTTGATCGGTATGGCCACACCTTC. Its protein product is CASFDRYGHTF.

This clonotype was observed a few times. The chain joins TRBV5-1 to TRBJ2-1; the match to TRBD1 covers 10 bases. Germline V gene data show CDR1 as SGHRS and CDR2 as YFSETQ. This CDR3 is 15 amino acids long. V was pared by 0 bases and J by 8 bases, with 5 bases of the junction left unmatched. In DNA, the CDR3 is TGCGCCAGCAGCTTGGAGGGACAGGGGATGGATGAGCAGTTCTTC. Protein sequence: CASSLEGQGMDEQFF.

The chain couples TRBV11-1 to TRBJ2-3; TRBD2 is a possible D gene (6 bases). V lost 0 bases and J 2 bases, leaving 15 bases between the germline ends. CDR1 is SGHAT and CDR2 is FQDESV in the germline V gene (reference sequence). The CDR3 is made up of 17 amino acids. The CDR3 region has the DNA TGTGCCAGCAGCTTAGCCCCTTGGACTATCTCCACAGATACGCAGTATTTT. This translates into CASSLAPWTISTDTQYF.

CDR3 bases: TGTGCCAGCAGCACTCCTACAGGGATCGGCACTGAAGCTTTCTTT. Protein product: CASSTPTGIGTEAFF. The chain joins TRBV19 to TRBJ1-1; TRBD1 is a possible D gene (6 bases). Germline V gene lookup returns CDR1 LNHDA and CDR2 SQIVND (reference sequence). The CDR3 sequence is 15 residues long. Trimming left V 9 bases short and J 4 bases short, with 21 bases between.

Comments on this clonotype: A read error may explain this, as a much larger clone is one base away. The chain links TRBV12-3 or TRBV12-4 to TRBJ2-4; TRBD1 aligns across 9 bases. V lost 5 bases to trimming and J lost 4 bases; unmatched junction nucleotides: 3. The CDR3 runs 14 residues. CDR3 region: CASSPGQGKNIQYF. CDR3 bases: TGTGCCAGCAGTCCCGGACAGGGGAAAAACATTCAGTACTTC.

In its sample, this clonotype was seen a few times. The V call is TRBV10-3, the J call TRBJ2-3, with D unresolved. The CDR3 is made up of 14 amino acids. Trimming took 0 bases from V and 5 from J, leaving 9 bases between them. In germline, CDR1 is ENHRY, CDR2 SYGVKD. For the CDR3, the DNA is TGTGCCATCAGTGAGTCCACATCAAAAGATACGCAGTATTTT. Amino acid sequence: CAISESTSKDTQYF.

The V call is TRBV18, the J call TRBJ1-1; the D is unclear. The CDR3 is 12 residues long. Trimming stripped 3 bases from V and 5 bases from J, with 7 bases between. Germline V gene sequence: CDR1 KGHSH, CDR2 LQKENI. Written as DNA, the CDR3 is TGTGCCAGCTCACCTCGGGTTACTGAAGCTTTCTTT. Encoded protein: CASSPRVTEAFF. Looking up the rest from reference TRBV18 and TRBJ1-1 gives the full variable domain: NAGVMQNPRHLVRRRGQEARLRCSPMKGHSHVYWYRQLPEEGLKFMVYLQKENIIDESGMPKERFSAEFPKEGPSILRIQQVVRGDSAAYFCASSPRVTEAFFGQGTRLTVV.

This clonotype was found a few times. The chain uses TRBV5-1 and TRBJ1-5; D gene ambiguous. The V end was cut by 0 bases, the J end by 7 bases, with 14 bases between. The CDR3 is 15 residues long. The germline CDR1 and CDR2 sequences are SGHRS and YFSETQ. CDR3 residues: CASSLDWGVGQPQHF. The CDR3 DNA reads TGCGCCAGCAGCTTGGATTGGGGAGTGGGACAGCCCCAGCATTTT.

The chain couples TRBV20-1 to TRBJ2-3; 9 bases agree with TRBD1. The germline CDR1 and CDR2 sequences are DFQATT and SNEGSKA (reference sequence). CDR3 length: 12 residues. The ends lost 7 bases at V and 6 bases at J; junction bases unmatched: 5. Written as DNA, the CDR3 is TGCAGTGAGGGACAGGGTTGGGATACGCAGTATTTT. This encodes CSEGQGWDTQYF.

This chain connects TRBV4-3 to TRBJ1-4, with D hard to call. The CDR3 is made up of 16 amino acids. V shed 0 bases and J shed 0 bases, with 8 bases lying between them. Germline loops: CDR1 LGHNA, CDR2 YSLEER. CDR3 DNA: TGCGCCAGCAGCCAAGATCGGACGACAACTAATGAAAAACTGTTTTTT. Residues: CASSQDRTTTNEKLFF.

This chain joins TRBV5-1 and TRBJ2-7, with 9 bases aligning to TRBD1. Per the germline V gene, CDR1 is SGHRS and CDR2 is YFSETQ. V lost 4 bases and J lost 4; bases outside the gene matches: 6. The CDR3 is made up of 14 amino acids. Here the CDR3 reads CASSPGTGLYEQYF. CDR3 nucleotides: TGCGCCAGCAGCCCTGGGACAGGGCTTTACGAGCAGTACTTC.

To note about this clonotype: A read error may account for a junction end that differs from germline. The gene calls are TRBV3-1 and TRBJ2-7; TRBD1 might be the D (6 bases). There are 13 residues in the CDR3. CDR1 and CDR2 from the germline V gene are LGHDT and YNNKEL (reference sequence). The CDR3 spells CASSQERPGTPAF. CDR3 nucleotides: TGTGCCAGCAGCCAAGAAAGGCCCGGGACACCCGCCTTC.

V usage is TRBV6-1 and J usage is TRBJ2-3; the match to TRBD1 covers 9 bases. V gave up 7 bases and J gave up 1 base; unmatched junction bases: 3. CDR1 and CDR2 from the germline V gene are MNHNS and SASEGT. CDR3 length equals 14 residues. CDR3 sequence reads: CASIRDRGTDTQYF. The CDR3 DNA is TGTGCCAGCATAAGGGACAGGGGCACAGATACGCAGTATTTT.

The chain carries TRBV6-6 and TRBJ2-7; weak D call: TRBD2 (5 bases). There are 14 residues in the CDR3. Germline V gene sequence: CDR1 MNHNY, CDR2 SVGAGI (reference sequence). With 0 bases removed from V and 3 bases from J, the gap between germline ends came to 9 bases. CDR3 residues: CASSYSRGIYEQYF. The CDR3 nucleotides are TGTGCCAGCAGTTACTCACGGGGTATCTACGAGCAGTACTTC.

Concerning this clonotype itself: The conserved closing phenylalanine or tryptophan is absent in this CDR3, likely reflecting a read error. CDR3 sequence: CASSPQGPNNSPLHS. For the CDR3, the DNA is TGTGCCAGCAGCCCTCAGGGACCTAATAATTCACCCCTCCACTCT. This chain uses TRBV6-2 or TRBV6-3 with TRBJ1-6; perhaps TRBD1 as D (5 bases). The V end lost 6 bases, the J end lost 5 bases, and 14 bases lay between the germline ends. This CDR3 comprises 15 residues. In germline, CDR1 is MNHEY, CDR2 SVGEGT.

The J gene is TRBJ1-1, the V gene TRBV7-9; possible D gene TRBD1, 6 bases. Trimming pared 4 bases from V and 8 bases from J, leaving 11 bases between. Germline V gene lookup returns CDR1 SEHNR and CDR2 FQNEAQ (reference sequence). This CDR3 contains 12 residues. The CDR3 spells CASSSGQREAFF. In nucleotides, the CDR3 is TGTGCCAGCAGCTCAGGACAGCGAGAAGCTTTCTTT.

This chain uses TRBV11-2 with TRBJ1-1; tentatively, D is TRBD1 (5 bases). The V gene lost 6 bases and the J gene lost 5 bases, with 13 bases spanning the gap. Germline-derived CDR1 and CDR2 are SGHAT and FQNNGV. The CDR3 sequence is 13 residues long. The CDR3 loop reads CASSSTQGTEAFF. As DNA, the CDR3 is TGTGCCAGCAGTTCCACCCAGGGAACTGAAGCTTTCTTT.

By share, this clonotype counts as medium-sized. V usage is TRBV12-3 or TRBV12-4 and J usage is TRBJ1-1; tentatively, D is TRBD1 (6 bases). V shed 4 bases and J shed 0 bases, with 6 bases lying between them. CDR3 length equals 13 residues. The CDR3 loop reads CASSWTVNTEAFF. DNA of the CDR3: TGTGCCAGCAGTTGGACAGTGAACACTGAAGCTTTCTTT.

The chain has TRBV7-2 and TRBJ2-7; the match to TRBD1 covers 7 bases. The ends lost 5 bases at V and 2 bases at J; junction bases unmatched: 12. The CDR3 is 16 amino acids. Germline assignment: CDR1 SGHTA and CDR2 FQGNSA. This chain's CDR3 is CASSRRQGAITYEQYF. The CDR3 DNA follows: TGTGCCAGCAGCCGACGACAGGGAGCTATTACCTACGAGCAGTACTTC.

This clonotype rates as medium-sized. As DNA, the CDR3 is TGCGCCAGCAGCCTTCGCCACGGGGATCGGCCCCAGCATTTT. This encodes CASSLRHGDRPQHF. This sequence joins TRBV4-1 and TRBJ1-5; the D is unclear. Per germline, CDR1 MGHRA and CDR2 YSYEKL. The CDR3 covers 14 residues. V was shortened by 4 bases and J by 9 bases, with 16 bases between the two germline ends.

To note about this clonotype: At one end the junction does not follow the germline gene, possibly because of a read error. The gene calls are TRBV7-2 and TRBJ1-4, with D uncertain. This CDR3 region has 11 residues. The germline V gene encodes CDR1 SGHTA and CDR2 FQGNSA. The CDR3 is CVSSLTEKLFF. CDR3 nucleotides: TGTGTCAGCAGCTTAACTGAAAAACTGTTTTTT.

CDR3 sequence: CASSPRTGVFSTDTQYF. In DNA, the CDR3 is TGTGCCAGCAGCCCCCGGACAGGTGTATTTAGCACAGATACGCAGTATTTT. J is TRBJ2-3 and V is TRBV7-2, with 7 bases identical to TRBD1. The CDR3 runs 17 residues. The germline gives CDR1 SGHTA, CDR2 FQGNSA. The V and J ends lost 5 bases and 0 bases, in that order; junction bases with no gene match: 11.

The chain couples TRBV28 to TRBJ2-7; D ambiguous. The germline V and J ends were trimmed by 6 bases and 5 bases, with 20 bases remaining between them. The CDR3 runs to 15 residues. Germline CDR1 reads MDHEN; CDR2 reads SYDVKM. The CDR3 region is CASSPQPSWADEQYF. The CDR3 DNA reads as TGTGCCAGCAGCCCTCAGCCGAGCTGGGCTGACGAGCAGTACTTC.

The chain combines TRBV7-9 with TRBJ2-5, with TRBD2 identical over 12 bases. The CDR3 contains 17 residues. CDR1 and CDR2 from the germline V gene are SEHNR and FQNEAQ (reference sequence). With V trimmed by 2 bases and J by 4 bases, 8 bases remained unmatched. CDR3 protein: CASSLPGLAGILETQYF. The CDR3 DNA sequence: TGTGCCAGCAGCTTACCCGGACTAGCGGGGATTTTAGAGACCCAGTACTTC.